This T cell receptor beta chain comes out of a study of OX40 agonist ivuxolimab in advanced cancers. Findings and limits, study-wide: Averaged across samples, CD8+ T cells carried more expanded clones than CD4+ did.

About this clone: Its antigen is unknown.

Assay used: immunoSEQ multiplex PCR; TCRdb lists only in-frame clones, some missing. This table has nearly 110,000 clones, less than 95% appearing once. The CDR3 extends over 16 amino acids. Losses at the gene ends were 3 bases for V and 3 bases for J; bases not matched to a gene: 7. CDR1 SGHKS and CDR2 YYEKEE come from the germline V gene (reference sequence). Sequencing was performed on CD4+ or CD8+ T cells sorted from blood, taken in a trial of the OX40 agonist ivuxolimab. The rearrangement joins TRBV5-5 to TRBJ1-1; 11 positions match TRBD1. The sequence was obtained from an adult with an advanced solid tumor such as melanoma, head and neck, liver or kidney cancer. DNA for the CDR3: TGTGCCAGCAGCTCTTGGACAGGGGGCATAGACACTGAAGCTTTCTTT. Translation: CASSSWTGGIDTEAFF.